The 19 T cell receptor beta chains presented below share a single source sample, sequenced in a study of control samples from healthy donors and cancer patients. Generated by immunoSEQ multiplex PCR, the TCRdb table keeps only in-frame clones and is missing some. The repertoire holds about 14,000 clones, with 60% to 85% as singletons. Material: formalin-fixed, paraffin-embedded tissue. The receptors derive from a female donor with lung cancer.

The V gene is TRBV18, the J gene TRBJ2-5; 7 bases line up with TRBD2. This CDR3 comprises 15 residues. The V gene's germline CDR1 is KGHSH and CDR2 LQKENI. The V gene end was trimmed by 3 bases and the J gene end by 2 bases; junction bases not matched to a gene: 6. In DNA, the CDR3 is TGTGCCAGCTCACCCTACGGGGGAGGGCAAGAGACCCAGTACTTC. Protein: CASSPYGGGQETQYF.

This clone has just one count. The chain carries TRBV6-2 or TRBV6-3 and TRBJ2-1; 8 bases align to TRBD2. V shed 3 bases and J 3 bases; nucleotides not matched to a gene: 13. CDR1 and CDR2 (germline): MNHEY, SVGEGT. The CDR3 spans 18 residues. The CDR3 region is CASSYYKREFVLYNEQFF. In nucleotides, the CDR3 is TGTGCCAGCAGTTATTACAAGCGGGAGTTCGTCCTCTACAATGAGCAGTTCTTC.

The rearrangement uses TRBV7-2 and TRBJ1-1; 7 positions match TRBD1. After removal of 6 bases from V and 1 base from J, the junction contained 8 bases not matched to a gene. This CDR3 is built from 15 residues. Germline CDR1 is SGHTA and CDR2 is FQGNSA. This chain's CDR3 is CASRSTGRENTEAFF. The CDR3 DNA reads as TGTGCCAGCAGGTCGACAGGGCGGGAGAACACTGAAGCTTTCTTT.

This clone was detected a few times. This chain connects TRBV18 to TRBJ2-3; no firm D call. Trimming took off 5 bases at V and 5 bases at J, with 8 bases between the two ends. The germline V gene encodes CDR1 KGHSH and CDR2 LQKENI. The CDR3 runs to 12 residues. DNA of the CDR3: TGTGCCAGCTCAGATTACGGAGATACGCAGTATTTT. As protein: CASSDYGDTQYF.

This clone was observed once. The J gene is TRBJ2-3, the V gene TRBV19; no definite D call. The CDR3 runs 13 residues. Trimming removed 5 bases from V and 0 bases from J, with 6 bases in between. From germline, CDR1 is LNHDA and CDR2 SQIVND (reference sequence). The CDR3 DNA reads TGTGCCAGTAGTCCCTATAGCACAGATACGCAGTATTTT. Translated, it gives CASSPYSTDTQYF.

This sequence joins TRBV29-1 and TRBJ1-6; 8 bases fit TRBD1. This CDR3 is 14 amino acids long. The germline CDR1 and CDR2 sequences are SQVTM and ANQGSEA. With V trimmed by 6 bases and J by 7 bases, 8 bases remained unmatched. CDR3 protein: CSVAGQGRNSPLHF. Here the CDR3 DNA reads TGCAGCGTCGCCGGACAGGGAAGAAATTCACCCCTCCACTTT. Full variable domain (outside the CDR3, taken from reference TRBV29-1 and TRBJ1-6): SAVISQKPSRDICQRGTSLTIQCQVDSQVTMMFWYRQQPGQSLTLIATANQGSEATYESGFVIDKFPISRPNLTFSTLTVSNMSPEDSSIYLCSVAGQGRNSPLHFGNGTRLTVT.

V is TRBV6-2 or TRBV6-3 and J is TRBJ2-1; 7 nucleotides agree with TRBD1. Germline CDR1 MNHEY, CDR2 SVGEGT. V trimming: 2 bases; J trimming: 13 bases; junction bases outside the gene matches: 5. This CDR3 comprises 12 residues. CDR3 DNA sequence: TGTGCCAGCAGTTACCAGGGACAGAAACAGTTCTTC. Protein: CASSYQGQKQFF.

V gene TRBV2 combines with J gene TRBJ2-3; possibly TRBD2 for D (5 bases). Trimming cost V 8 bases and J 1 base, with 13 bases left between them. The CDR3 runs to 14 residues. Germline lookup yields CDR1 SNHLY and CDR2 FYNNEI. Here the CDR3 reads CASGRPEGTDTQYF. In DNA, the CDR3 is TGTGCCAGCGGTCGTCCGGAGGGCACAGATACGCAGTATTTT. Combining the CDR3 with reference TRBV2 and TRBJ2-3 gives the whole variable domain EPEVTQTPSHQVTQMGQEVILRCVPISNHLYFYWYRQILGQKVEFLVSFYNNEISEKSEIFDDQFSVERPDGSNFTLKIRSTKLEDSAMYFCASGRPEGTDTQYFGPGTRLTVL.

The J gene is TRBJ2-4, the V gene TRBV27; D possibly uses TRBD1 or TRBD2 (7 bases each). V lost 0 bases and J lost 7, with 16 bases in between. CDR3 size: 16 residues. Germline V gene sequence: CDR1 MNHEY, CDR2 SMNVEV (reference sequence). CDR3 nucleotides: TGTGCCAGCAGTTTATCGATGCAGGGGGGGAGGAACATTCAGTACTTC. Translated: CASSLSMQGGRNIQYF.

V is TRBV5-1 and J is TRBJ1-3; the match to TRBD1 covers 7 bases. The J segment lost 8 bases and the V segment lost 0 bases, leaving 11 bases of the junction unmatched. Germline CDR1 SGHRS, CDR2 YFSETQ. The CDR3 consists of 16 residues. Here the CDR3 reads CASSLVGGTAGDTIYF. As DNA, the CDR3 is TGCGCCAGCAGCTTGGTCGGGGGGACAGCCGGGGACACCATATATTTT.

This chain connects TRBV10-3 to TRBJ2-7, with D possibly matching TRBD1 (6 bases). Trimming took 6 bases from V and 0 from J, leaving 15 bases between them. CDR3 length equals 15 residues. Looked up from germline, CDR1 is ENHRY and CDR2 is SYGVKD. The CDR3 spells CAISDQGRSSYEQYF. Here the CDR3 DNA reads TGTGCCATCAGCGATCAGGGGCGAAGCTCCTACGAGCAGTACTTC.

The V call is TRBV5-6, the J call TRBJ1-1, with D perhaps matching TRBD1 (6 bases). The V end lost 1 base, the J end lost 1 base, and 11 bases lay between the germline ends. The germline V gene encodes CDR1 SGHDT and CDR2 YYEEEE. This CDR3 has 15 amino acids. The CDR3 spells CASSLTGTENTEAFF. Written as DNA, the CDR3 is TGTGCCAGCAGCTTGACAGGGACGGAGAACACTGAAGCTTTCTTT.

V is TRBV18 and J is TRBJ2-6; D is perhaps TRBD1 (6 bases). This CDR3 comprises 19 residues. V lost 6 bases and J 4 bases, leaving 25 bases between the germline ends. From germline, CDR1 is KGHSH and CDR2 LQKENI. In DNA form, the CDR3 reads TGTGCCAGCTCCCGCACGACAGGTGGAACCTCTCTGGGGGCCAACGTCCTGACTTTC. This translates into CASSRTTGGTSLGANVLTF.

The chain employs TRBV7-2 and TRBJ2-5, with TRBD2 matching 9 bases. Per germline, CDR1 SGHTA and CDR2 FQGNSA. The J segment lost 7 bases and the V segment lost 4 bases, leaving 16 bases of the junction unmatched. CDR3 length: 17 residues. The CDR3 DNA follows: TGTGCCAGCAGCTCCCAGCGAGCGGGGGGCGCAGAAAGGACCCAGTACTTC. Amino acid sequence: CASSSQRAGGAERTQYF.

The chain combines TRBV18 with TRBJ1-5; no clear D gene. This CDR3 is 12 amino acids long. Trimming took off 6 bases at V and 4 bases at J, with 7 bases between the two ends. Germline loops: CDR1 KGHSH, CDR2 LQKENI. The CDR3 DNA sequence: TGTGCCAGCTCTGCAGCGAATCAGCCCCAGCATTTT. It codes for CASSAANQPQHF. The variable domain in full, completed from reference TRBV18 and TRBJ1-5, reads NAGVMQNPRHLVRRRGQEARLRCSPMKGHSHVYWYRQLPEEGLKFMVYLQKENIIDESGMPKERFSAEFPKEGPSILRIQQVVRGDSAAYFCASSAANQPQHFGDGTRLSIL.

J is TRBJ1-2 and V is TRBV19; weak D call: TRBD1 (6 bases). The CDR3 has 14 residues. The germline V gene has CDR1 LNHDA and CDR2 SQIVND (reference sequence). Trimming cost V 9 bases and J 4 bases, with 18 bases left between them. The CDR3 spells CASRDTGSPYGYTF. CDR3 nucleotides: TGTGCCAGCCGAGACACAGGGTCTCCCTATGGCTACACCTTC.

The chain employs TRBV9 and TRBJ2-1; D is unresolved. Trimming removed 3 bases from V and 6 bases from J, with 7 bases in between. CDR3 length: 12 amino acids. The germline CDR1 and CDR2 sequences are SGDLS and YYNGEE. CDR3 bases: TGTGCCAGCAGCGAGCTAGGCAATGAGCAGTTCTTC. It specifies CASSELGNEQFF.

This rearrangement joins TRBV27 to TRBJ2-7; no clear D gene. The CDR3 consists of 13 residues. Germline CDR1 MNHEY, CDR2 SMNVEV (reference sequence). Trimming pared 0 bases from V and 6 bases from J, leaving 9 bases between. The CDR3 loop reads CASSLSIAGEQYF. CDR3 in DNA: TGTGCCAGCAGTTTATCGATAGCTGGCGAGCAGTACTTC.

This clone appeared a few times. The V gene is TRBV12-3 or TRBV12-4, the J gene TRBJ2-7; D is uncertain. Trimming left V 2 bases short and J 6 bases short, with 5 bases between. The CDR3 runs to 11 residues. The CDR3 coding sequence is TGTGCCAGCAGTTTAAGCAGCGAGCAGTACTTC. Translated: CASSLSSEQYF.